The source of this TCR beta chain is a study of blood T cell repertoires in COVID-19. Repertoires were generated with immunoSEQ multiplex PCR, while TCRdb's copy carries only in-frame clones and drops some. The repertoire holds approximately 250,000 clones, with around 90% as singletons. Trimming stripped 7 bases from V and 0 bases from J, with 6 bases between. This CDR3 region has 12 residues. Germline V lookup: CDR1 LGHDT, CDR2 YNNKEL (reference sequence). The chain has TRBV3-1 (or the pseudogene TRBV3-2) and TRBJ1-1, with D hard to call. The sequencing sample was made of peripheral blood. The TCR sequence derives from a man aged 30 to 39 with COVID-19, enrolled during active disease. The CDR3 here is CASTDLNTEAFF. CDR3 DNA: TGTGCCAGCACGGACTTGAACACTGAAGCTTTCTTT.